The clone carrying this T cell receptor beta chain was observed a few times. Its antigen is not identified. The sample is drawn from a study of T-cell memory formation after mild COVID-19. Whole-study context: Largely, the TCR clusters proved donor specific. Study-level points and caveats: The appearance of some responding clones in pre-infection memory suggested that cross-reactive memory joined. Contracting CD4+ clones sat mainly in CM and EM; CD8+ in EMRA.

V lost 2 bases and J lost 8, with 18 bases in between. CDR1 and CDR2 (germline): DFQATT, SNEGSKA (reference sequence). The CDR3 runs to 14 residues. Constant-segment-primed 5'RACE gave TCR alpha and TCR beta cDNA libraries with sample barcodes and UMIs. TCRdb reprocessed the 5' RACE reads via MiXCR and lists one record per CDR3 protein. Of hundreds of thousands of distinct CDR3 sequences listed, about a sixth are singletons. The receptor was derived from a man between 18 and 29 years old who had mild COVID-19 (a few samples of this study predate the infection). Cell type and time point are not known. The genes are TRBV20-1 and TRBJ1-2, with D possibly being TRBD1 (6 bases). The material sequenced was PBMCs or a T cell subset sorted from them (not recorded which). The CDR3 DNA reads as TGCAGTGCTAGATTTACAGGGAGCGGTTACGGCTACACCTTC. Its protein is CSARFTGSGYGYTF.